These 16 T cell receptor beta chains were all obtained from the same sample, sequenced in a study of blood T cell repertoires in COVID-19. Assay: immunoSEQ multiplex PCR; the TCRdb copy retains only in-frame clones and omits some. This table has around 620,000 clones, 75% to 90% appearing once. The specimen sequenced was peripheral blood. The source of these receptors is a woman younger than 35 with acute or convalescent COVID-19.

The rearrangement links TRBV2 to TRBJ2-5, with D perhaps matching TRBD2 (5 bases). This CDR3 spans 14 amino acids. Germline V gives CDR1 SNHLY, CDR2 FYNNEI. V was clipped by 5 bases and J by 4 bases, with 14 bases between them. The CDR3 loop is CASSRRESRETQYF. CDR3 bases: TGTGCCAGCAGTCGAAGGGAGTCGAGAGAGACCCAGTACTTC.

The V call is TRBV30, the J call TRBJ1-1, with D uncertain. Trimming took off 8 bases at V and 7 bases at J, with 14 bases between the two ends. CDR1 is GTSNPN and CDR2 is SVGIG in the germline V gene (reference sequence). There are 11 residues in the CDR3. The CDR3 region has the DNA TGTGCCGCATCCCCCAGGATTGAAGCTTTCTTT. Residues: CAASPRIEAFF.

As regards this clone: The sample holds other DNA sequences that translate to the same CDR3. The chain joins TRBV9 to TRBJ2-3; 9 bases fit TRBD1. Unmatched junction bases numbered 0, after V lost 0 bases and J lost 1 base. Germline V CDR1 and CDR2: SGDLS, YYNGEE. CDR3 length: 15 amino acids. The CDR3 region is CASSVGQGGTDTQYF. The CDR3 DNA reads as TGTGCCAGCAGCGTAGGACAGGGGGGCACAGATACGCAGTATTTT. Combining the CDR3 with reference TRBV9 and TRBJ2-3 gives the whole variable domain DSGVTQTPKHLITATGQRVTLRCSPRSGDLSVYWYQQSLDQGLQFLIQYYNGEERAKGNILERFSAQQFPDLHSELNLSSLELGDSALYFCASSVGQGGTDTQYFGPGTRLTVL.

A single count supports this clone. The genes are TRBV4-1 and TRBJ1-1; tentative D call: TRBD1 (6 bases). This CDR3 is built from 15 residues. With 0 bases removed from V and 3 bases from J, the gap between germline ends came to 11 bases. Germline loops: CDR1 MGHRA, CDR2 YSYEKL. As DNA, the CDR3 is TGCGCCAGCAGCCAAGATCGTCAGGGGCACACTGAAGCTTTCTTT. It is translated as CASSQDRQGHTEAFF.

The chain uses TRBV11-1 and TRBJ1-2; perhaps TRBD1 as D (6 bases). The CDR3 sequence is 14 residues long. The V end lost 4 bases, the J end lost 7 bases, and 16 bases lay between the germline ends. CDR1 and CDR2 (germline): SGHAT, FQDESV (reference sequence). The CDR3 sequence: CASSSGVGIRGYTF. The CDR3 coding sequence is TGTGCCAGCAGCTCAGGGGTGGGGATCCGTGGCTACACCTTC.

This chain joins TRBV12-3 or TRBV12-4 and TRBJ1-2; D remains ambiguous. CDR3 length equals 11 residues. V lost 4 bases, J lost 8 bases, and 8 bases lay in between. This CDR3 reads CASSSLSGYTF. The CDR3 region has the DNA TGTGCCAGCAGTTCGCTGAGCGGCTACACCTTC.

The chain couples TRBV24-1 to TRBJ1-1, with 9 bases that match TRBD1. With 6 bases clipped from V and 8 bases from J, the junction kept 9 bases outside the gene matches. The CDR3 runs to 14 residues. The germline V gene encodes CDR1 KGHDR and CDR2 SFDVKD. Here the CDR3 DNA reads TGTGCCACCAGTTCCAACAGGGGGCCCCACGAAGCTTTCTTT. It encodes CATSSNRGPHEAFF.

The chain joins TRBV21-1 to TRBJ1-5. TRBV21-1 is designated a pseudogene. The CDR3 has 14 amino acids. The CDR3 DNA reads as TGTGCCAGCGAGAGGCGGGAATGTTATCAGCCCCAGCATTTT. This encodes CASERRECYQPQHF.

A note on this clone: The sample contains more than one DNA sequence encoding this CDR3. The rearrangement uses TRBV29-1 and TRBJ2-3; 8 bases agree with TRBD1. Unmatched junction bases numbered 0, after V lost 7 bases and J lost 6 bases. The CDR3 consists of 10 residues. CDR1 and CDR2 (germline): SQVTM, ANQGSEA. The CDR3 nucleotides are TGCAGCGCAGGGGGCGATACGCAGTATTTT. This codes for CSAGGDTQYF.

The genes are TRBV4-1 and TRBJ2-1, with D unresolved. CDR1 is MGHRA, CDR2 YSYEKL, per germline. The CDR3 has 17 amino acids. Trimming removed 0 bases at V and 0 bases at J, with 12 bases between. Here the CDR3 reads CASSQEMGPSSYNEQFF. CDR3 DNA sequence: TGCGCCAGCAGCCAAGAGATGGGCCCCAGCTCCTACAATGAGCAGTTCTTC.

CDR3: CASNPAGTTNTEAFF. Here the CDR3 DNA reads TGTGCCAGCAACCCCGCCGGGACAACCAACACTGAAGCTTTCTTT. V gene TRBV9 combines with J gene TRBJ1-1, with D maybe TRBD1 (6 bases). Trimming pared 6 bases from V and 2 bases from J, leaving 17 bases between. The CDR3 covers 15 residues. Germline CDR1 SGDLS, CDR2 YYNGEE. Drawing the rest from reference TRBV9 and TRBJ1-1, the complete variable domain is DSGVTQTPKHLITATGQRVTLRCSPRSGDLSVYWYQQSLDQGLQFLIQYYNGEERAKGNILERFSAQQFPDLHSELNLSSLELGDSALYFCASNPAGTTNTEAFFGQGTRLTVV.

The chain employs TRBV6-1 and TRBJ1-1; no definite D call. Germline loops: CDR1 MNHNS, CDR2 SASEGT. The CDR3 covers 20 residues. Trimming took off 2 bases at V and 0 bases at J, with 25 bases between the two ends. The CDR3: CASSEFIASFEWNMNTEAFF. The CDR3 bases are TGTGCCAGCAGTGAATTTATAGCGAGTTTTGAATGGAACATGAACACTGAAGCTTTCTTT.

This clone was found once. The same CDR3 arises from other DNA sequences in this sample as well. This chain connects TRBV6-5 to TRBJ1-1, with D uncertain. Germline V gives CDR1 MNHEY, CDR2 SVGAGI. Trimming shortened V by 2 bases and J by 5 bases, and 9 bases separated the two germline ends. The CDR3 spans 13 residues. CDR3 sequence: CASSYDGGTEAFF. Written as DNA, the CDR3 is TGTGCCAGCAGTTACGACGGCGGGACTGAAGCTTTCTTT.

This chain uses TRBV15 with TRBJ2-2; D uncertain. This CDR3 is 19 amino acids long. Germline assignment: CDR1 LNHNV and CDR2 YYDKDF (reference sequence). V dropped 1 base and J dropped 0 bases, with 18 bases sitting between them. The CDR3 loop reads CATSRGHAFWSANTGELFF. The CDR3 DNA follows: TGTGCCACCAGCAGAGGGCACGCGTTCTGGAGCGCGAACACCGGGGAGCTGTTTTTT.

The chain employs TRBV4-1 and TRBJ1-2, with unresolved D. V was shortened by 4 bases and J by 3 bases, with 21 bases between the two germline ends. The germline gives CDR1 MGHRA, CDR2 YSYEKL. CDR3 length: 17 residues. In DNA, the CDR3 is TGCGCCAGCAGCCGAAAAGTGTGGCTCAGGCGCTACTATGGCTACACCTTC. Translated, it gives CASSRKVWLRRYYGYTF.

The chain employs TRBV28 and TRBJ2-1, with 8 nucleotides matching TRBD2. Germline assignment: CDR1 MDHEN and CDR2 SYDVKM. The CDR3 loop spans 13 amino acids. V was clipped by 7 bases and J by 7 bases; unmatched bases: 6. Written as DNA, the CDR3 is TGTGCCAGCAACCCGGGGGGGCGGAATGAGCAGTTCTTC. Translated: CASNPGGRNEQFF.